The sequence of this T cell receptor beta chain was determined in a study of T cell clones after liver transplantation. Study in general: A pre-transplant mixed lymphocyte reaction with TCRbeta sequencing defined graft-donor-reactive clones followed in post-transplant blood. Apart from three HCV-positive recipients, transplants were for non-autoimmune, non-viral reasons. General study points: The donor-reactive repertoire was only partly measurable in two subjects, lacking donor cells.

Germline CDR1 reads MDHEN; CDR2 reads SYDVKM. The V and J ends lost 6 bases and 7 bases, in that order; junction bases with no gene match: 6. The CDR3 totals 15 residues. Note on this clone: The antigen remains undetermined.

Thawed unstimulated PBMCs were FACS-sorted by CD3, CD4 and CD8 into two populations. The protocol was immunoSEQ multiplex PCR, while the TCRdb copy is restricted to in-frame clones and leaves out a portion. The sample consists of roughly 49,000 clones, 65% to 80% of them appearing once. The specimen was CD4+ T cells from blood, collected roughly 56 months after liver transplant. V gene TRBV28 combines with J gene TRBJ1-6; 10 bases map to TRBD1. The sequence derives from a human patient who received a liver transplant. Certain T cells may be donor cells from the graft. CDR3 loop: CASRETGGKNSPLHF. As DNA, the CDR3 is TGTGCCAGCAGGGAGACAGGGGGCAAGAATTCACCCCTCCACTTT.